A selection of T cell receptor beta chains follows, all from one sample in a study of response to subunit inactivated influenza vaccine. From the RT-PCR reads, TCRdb called clonotypes with MiXCR, one entry per CDR3 protein. Of 400,000 to 650,000 distinct CDR3 sequences in the sample, approximately 7.7% were seen once. This sample comprised PBMCs from blood, obtained less than 30 months after vaccination. These receptors were taken from a man between 45 and 75 years old who received an inactivated influenza vaccine. The CDR3 runs from the conserved cysteine through the conserved F or W. The order of the fields is J gene, V gene, clone size, D gene, CDR3 protein, CDR3 DNA. D genes are given only for firm matches. The size of a clone is reported for some rows only, either as once, few or many, or as a class for expanded clones.

j_gene: TRBJ2-1; v_gene: TRBV29-1; abundance: NA; d_gene: NA; CDR3aa: CSVGAGDNEQFF; CDR3nt: TGCAGCGTTGGGGCAGGGGACAATGAGCAGTTCTTC
j_gene: TRBJ2-7; v_gene: TRBV12-3/TRBV12-4; abundance: many; d_gene: NA; CDR3aa: CASNLNGVYPYEQYF; CDR3nt: TGTGCCAGCAACCTTAACGGGGTCTATCCCTACGAGCAGTACTTC
j_gene: TRBJ2-1; v_gene: TRBV11-2; abundance: few; d_gene: TRBD2; CDR3aa: CASSLEYSGRGNEQFF; CDR3nt: TGTGCCAGCAGCTTAGAATATAGCGGGAGAGGCAATGAGCAGTTCTTC
j_gene: TRBJ2-7; v_gene: TRBV2; abundance: NA; d_gene: NA; CDR3aa: CASSVTAVSRHF; CDR3nt: TGTGCCAGCAGTGTAACAGCTGTCTCCCGTCACTTC
j_gene: TRBJ2-7; v_gene: TRBV6-1; abundance: few; d_gene: NA; CDR3aa: CASSGGGTSYEQYF; CDR3nt: TGTGCCAGCAGTGGAGGGGGAACTAGCTACGAGCAGTACTTC
j_gene: TRBJ2-5; v_gene: TRBV20-1; abundance: many; d_gene: NA; CDR3aa: CSASVVGETQYF; CDR3nt: TGCAGTGCTAGCGTTGTTGGGGAGACCCAGTACTTC
j_gene: TRBJ2-5; v_gene: TRBV6-1; abundance: many; d_gene: TRBD2; CDR3aa: CASSRGGALGTQYF; CDR3nt: TGTGCCAGCAGTCGGGGGGGGGCCTTAGGGACCCAGTACTTC
j_gene: TRBJ1-1; v_gene: TRBV7-2; abundance: NA; d_gene: NA; CDR3aa: CASSPRTVNTEAFF; CDR3nt: TGTGCCAGCAGCCCGCGGACGGTGAACACTGAAGCTTTCTTT
j_gene: TRBJ2-3; v_gene: TRBV20-1; abundance: many; d_gene: TRBD2; CDR3aa: CSAFSGGGPNTDTQYF; CDR3nt: TGCAGTGCTTTTTCCGGGGGGGGCCCCAACACAGATACGCAGTATTTT
j_gene: TRBJ1-1; v_gene: TRBV18; abundance: many; d_gene: NA; CDR3aa: CASSPKEGPEAFF; CDR3nt: TGTGCCAGCTCACCTAAAGAGGGCCCTGAAGCTTTCTTT
j_gene: TRBJ2-2; v_gene: TRBV15; abundance: NA; d_gene: NA; CDR3aa: CATSRDFPGNTGELFF; CDR3nt: TGTGCCACCAGCAGAGATTTCCCGGGCAACACCGGGGAGCTGTTTTTT
j_gene: TRBJ2-7; v_gene: TRBV3-1; abundance: once; d_gene: TRBD2; CDR3aa: CASSQDPASGGYEQYF; CDR3nt: TGTGCCAGCAGCCAAGATCCGGCTAGCGGGGGTTACGAGCAGTACTTC
j_gene: TRBJ2-1; v_gene: TRBV5-1; abundance: few; d_gene: NA; CDR3aa: CASSFKGSEQFF; CDR3nt: TGCGCCAGCAGCTTTAAGGGCAGCGAGCAGTTCTTC
j_gene: TRBJ2-3; v_gene: TRBV20-1; abundance: many; d_gene: NA; CDR3aa: CSALADNSVTDTQYF; CDR3nt: TGCAGTGCTTTAGCCGATAACTCAGTAACAGATACGCAGTATTTT
j_gene: TRBJ2-5; v_gene: TRBV25-1; abundance: many; d_gene: NA; CDR3aa: CASSRVQETQYF; CDR3nt: TGTGCCAGCAGCAGGGTTCAAGAGACCCAGTACTTC
j_gene: TRBJ2-3; v_gene: TRBV5-1; abundance: few; d_gene: NA; CDR3aa: CASNLLGTKRITGTSTDTQYF; CDR3nt: TGCGCCAGCAACCTATTGGGTACTAAAAGAATAACTGGCACTAGCACAGATACGCAGTATTTT
j_gene: TRBJ2-1; v_gene: TRBV4-2; abundance: many; d_gene: NA; CDR3aa: CASSPTRDSWHEQFF; CDR3nt: TGTGCCAGCAGTCCCACCCGGGACTCCTGGCATGAGCAGTTCTTC
j_gene: TRBJ2-7; v_gene: TRBV7-2; abundance: NA; d_gene: NA; CDR3aa: CASSLAQDYTYEQYF; CDR3nt: TGTGCCAGCAGCTTAGCCCAGGACTATACCTACGAGCAGTACTTC
j_gene: TRBJ2-2; v_gene: TRBV29-1; abundance: many; d_gene: NA; CDR3aa: CSVEVLPEEGTGELFF; CDR3nt: TGCAGCGTTGAAGTTTTACCTGAGGAGGGGACCGGGGAGCTGTTTTTT
j_gene: TRBJ2-1; v_gene: TRBV20-1; abundance: NA; d_gene: NA; CDR3aa: CSANFGGNNEQFF; CDR3nt: TGCAGTGCTAATTTTGGGGGGAACAATGAGCAGTTCTTC
j_gene: TRBJ1-2; v_gene: TRBV10-3; abundance: NA; d_gene: TRBD1; CDR3aa: CAISDDRGSGYTF; CDR3nt: TGTGCCATCAGTGATGACAGGGGGTCGGGCTACACCTTC
j_gene: TRBJ2-2; v_gene: TRBV12-3/TRBV12-4; abundance: many; d_gene: NA; CDR3aa: CASSLGGGGELFF; CDR3nt: TGTGCCAGCAGCCTCGGGGGCGGGGGGGAGCTGTTTTTT
j_gene: TRBJ2-7; v_gene: TRBV4-3; abundance: NA; d_gene: NA; CDR3aa: CASSHYPDGKSEQYF; CDR3nt: TGCGCCAGCAGCCATTACCCCGACGGGAAGAGCGAGCAGTACTTC
j_gene: TRBJ2-1; v_gene: TRBV20-1; abundance: few; d_gene: NA; CDR3aa: CSANSGTYNEQFF; CDR3nt: TGCAGTGCTAATTCCGGGACCTACAATGAGCAGTTCTTC
j_gene: TRBJ2-7; v_gene: TRBV6-5; abundance: many; d_gene: TRBD2; CDR3aa: CASSTTSGGSYEQYF; CDR3nt: TGTGCCAGCAGTACTACTAGCGGGGGGTCCTACGAGCAGTACTTC
j_gene: TRBJ2-2; v_gene: TRBV5-1; abundance: few; d_gene: NA; CDR3aa: CASSPRGLSQNTGELFF; CDR3nt: TGCGCCAGCAGCCCCAGGGGACTAAGTCAGAACACCGGGGAGCTGTTTTTT
j_gene: TRBJ2-1; v_gene: TRBV14; abundance: many; d_gene: NA; CDR3aa: CASSQAGQFYNEQFF; CDR3nt: TGTGCCAGCAGCCAAGCTGGGCAGTTTTACAATGAGCAGTTCTTC
j_gene: TRBJ2-7; v_gene: TRBV5-1; abundance: NA; d_gene: NA; CDR3aa: CASRSIRENEQYF; CDR3nt: TGCGCCAGCAGAAGTATCAGGGAAAACGAGCAGTACTTC
j_gene: TRBJ2-3; v_gene: TRBV20-1; abundance: few; d_gene: TRBD2; CDR3aa: CSARAVAGGLDTQYF; CDR3nt: TGCAGTGCTAGAGCGGTAGCGGGGGGACTAGATACGCAGTATTTT
j_gene: TRBJ2-7; v_gene: TRBV25-1; abundance: few; d_gene: NA; CDR3aa: CASSRGEQYF; CDR3nt: TGTGCCAGCAGCCGTGGTGAGCAGTACTTC
j_gene: TRBJ2-1; v_gene: TRBV24-1; abundance: few; d_gene: NA; CDR3aa: CATSDSLTSKHEQFF; CDR3nt: TGTGCCACCAGTGATAGCCTTACTAGCAAGCATGAGCAGTTCTTC
j_gene: TRBJ1-1; v_gene: TRBV5-1; abundance: many; d_gene: NA; CDR3aa: CASSGGVSNTEAFF; CDR3nt: TGCGCCAGCAGCGGGGGGGTCTCCAACACTGAAGCTTTCTTT
j_gene: TRBJ2-3; v_gene: TRBV20-1; abundance: few; d_gene: TRBD2; CDR3aa: CSARGGGGAGTQYF; CDR3nt: TGCAGTGCTAGAGGCGGCGGGGGGGCCGGAACGCAGTATTTT
j_gene: TRBJ2-7; v_gene: TRBV28; abundance: few; d_gene: NA; CDR3aa: CASSLTAGRYEQYF; CDR3nt: TGTGCCAGCAGTTTAACAGCAGGCCGCTACGAGCAGTACTTC
j_gene: TRBJ2-7; v_gene: TRBV12-3/TRBV12-4; abundance: few; d_gene: TRBD2; CDR3aa: CASSLGLAGQWEQYF; CDR3nt: TGTGCCAGCAGCCTAGGACTAGCGGGGCAGTGGGAGCAGTACTTC
j_gene: TRBJ2-3; v_gene: TRBV7-3; abundance: many; d_gene: TRBD1; CDR3aa: CASSPPGWTGPHTDTQYF; CDR3nt: TGTGCCAGCAGCCCTCCCGGGTGGACAGGGCCCCACACAGATACGCAGTATTTT
j_gene: TRBJ2-2; v_gene: TRBV2; abundance: few; d_gene: NA; CDR3aa: CASTRDNTGELFF; CDR3nt: TGTGCCAGCACCCGGGATAACACCGGGGAGCTGTTTTTT
j_gene: TRBJ1-2; v_gene: TRBV6-5; abundance: many; d_gene: NA; CDR3aa: CASSSPGLGQDGYTF; CDR3nt: TGTGCCAGCAGTTCCCCGGGACTGGGCCAAGATGGCTACACCTTC
j_gene: TRBJ1-4; v_gene: TRBV11-2; abundance: few; d_gene: NA; CDR3aa: CASSIRRRATNEKLFF; CDR3nt: TGTGCCAGCAGCATACGACGACGGGCAACTAATGAAAAACTGTTTTTT
j_gene: TRBJ1-4; v_gene: TRBV5-5; abundance: few; d_gene: NA; CDR3aa: CASTGGIHRAEKLFF; CDR3nt: TGTGCCAGCACCGGGGGGATCCATCGGGCTGAAAAACTGTTTTTT
j_gene: TRBJ2-7; v_gene: TRBV11-2; abundance: NA; d_gene: NA; CDR3aa: CASSPRDGRNSYEQYF; CDR3nt: TGTGCCAGCAGCCCCAGGGATGGTCGCAACTCCTACGAGCAGTACTTC
j_gene: TRBJ2-3; v_gene: TRBV5-1; abundance: NA; d_gene: NA; CDR3aa: CASTRQGTDTQYF; CDR3nt: TGCGCCAGCACCCGACAGGGCACAGATACGCAGTATTTT
j_gene: TRBJ1-1; v_gene: TRBV29-1; abundance: many; d_gene: NA; CDR3aa: CSVIRSGMEAFF; CDR3nt: TGCAGCGTCATCCGATCAGGGATGGAAGCTTTCTTT
j_gene: TRBJ2-5; v_gene: TRBV12-3/TRBV12-4; abundance: many; d_gene: NA; CDR3aa: CASSRPSDQETQYF; CDR3nt: TGTGCCAGCAGCCGCCCCAGCGACCAAGAGACCCAGTACTTC
j_gene: TRBJ2-5; v_gene: TRBV5-5; abundance: many; d_gene: NA; CDR3aa: CASSLVPQETQYF; CDR3nt: TGTGCCAGCAGCTTGGTCCCCCAAGAGACCCAGTACTTC
j_gene: TRBJ1-6; v_gene: TRBV2; abundance: NA; d_gene: NA; CDR3aa: CASSERHSPLHF; CDR3nt: TGTGCCAGCAGTGAAAGGCATTCACCCCTCCACTTT
j_gene: TRBJ2-5; v_gene: TRBV20-1; abundance: many; d_gene: NA; CDR3aa: CSAEDIVGRETQYF; CDR3nt: TGCAGTGCTGAGGACATTGTGGGAAGGGAGACCCAGTACTTC
j_gene: TRBJ1-1; v_gene: TRBV18; abundance: many; d_gene: NA; CDR3aa: CASSPLLTVNEAFF; CDR3nt: TGTGCCAGCTCACCCTTGCTCACGGTTAATGAAGCTTTCTTT
j_gene: TRBJ2-1; v_gene: TRBV20-1; abundance: few; d_gene: NA; CDR3aa: CSADFYNEQFF; CDR3nt: TGCAGTGCCGACTTTTACAATGAGCAGTTCTTC
j_gene: TRBJ1-1; v_gene: TRBV20-1; abundance: many; d_gene: TRBD1; CDR3aa: CSARQAQGALTEAFF; CDR3nt: TGCAGTGCTAGACAAGCACAGGGGGCGCTTACTGAAGCTTTCTTT
j_gene: TRBJ1-3; v_gene: TRBV20-1; abundance: many; d_gene: NA; CDR3aa: CSASGFGGSGNTIYF; CDR3nt: TGCAGTGCTAGTGGCTTCGGGGGCTCAGGAAACACCATATATTTT
j_gene: TRBJ2-7; v_gene: TRBV6-1; abundance: NA; d_gene: TRBD2; CDR3aa: CASRIGLAGPPSYEQYF; CDR3nt: TGTGCCAGCAGGATCGGACTAGCGGGCCCGCCTTCCTACGAGCAGTACTTC